This TCR beta chain was sequenced for a study of cytomegalovirus exposure and HLA in healthy donors. About the study: Earlier results showed 117 million unique TCR beta sequences derived from roughly 190 million T cells.

PCR employed 60 Vbeta and 13 Jbeta primers. Here immunoSEQ multiplex PCR was the method, and the copy in TCRdb shows in-frame clones only, minus some. The sample includes roughly 100,000 clones, approximately 76% of them seen just once. Comments on this clone: Its antigen remains unidentified.

The germline V gene has CDR1 SGHRS and CDR2 YFSETQ. This CDR3 region has 15 residues. The V and J ends lost 1 base and 1 base respectively, with 10 bases between them. Regarding the study as a whole: Sequencing likely caused a cluster of highly shared sequence variants.

Sequenced: PBMCs. V is TRBV5-1 and J is TRBJ2-3; D is perhaps TRBD2 (6 bases). The sequence was collected from a woman in her fifties or sixties in good health and CMV-seropositive. The DNA for the CDR3 is TGCGCCAGCAGCTTGATTCAGCGGGGCACAGATACGCAGTATTTT. This translates into CASSLIQRGTDTQYF.